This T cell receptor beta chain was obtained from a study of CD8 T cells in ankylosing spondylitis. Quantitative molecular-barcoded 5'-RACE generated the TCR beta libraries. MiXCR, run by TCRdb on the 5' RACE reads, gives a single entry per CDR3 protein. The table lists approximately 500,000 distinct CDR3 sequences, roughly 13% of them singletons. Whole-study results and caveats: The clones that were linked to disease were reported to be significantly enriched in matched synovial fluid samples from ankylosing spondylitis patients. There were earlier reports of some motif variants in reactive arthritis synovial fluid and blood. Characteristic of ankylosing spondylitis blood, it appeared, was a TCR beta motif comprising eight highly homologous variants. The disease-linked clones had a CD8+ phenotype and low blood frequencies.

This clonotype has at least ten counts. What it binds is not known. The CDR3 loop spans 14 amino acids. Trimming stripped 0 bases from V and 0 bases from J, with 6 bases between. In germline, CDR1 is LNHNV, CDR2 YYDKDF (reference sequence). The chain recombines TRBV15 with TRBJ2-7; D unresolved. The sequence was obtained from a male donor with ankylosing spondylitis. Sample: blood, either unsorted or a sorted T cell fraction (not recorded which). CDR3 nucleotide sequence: TGTGCCACCAGCAGAGACCGGAGCTCCTACGAGCAGTACTTC. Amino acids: CATSRDRSSYEQYF.